Below are 25 T cell receptor beta chains sequenced from a single sample in a study of blood T cell repertoires in COVID-19. Assay: immunoSEQ multiplex PCR; the TCRdb copy retains only in-frame clones and omits some. The repertoire consists of 50,000 to 60,000 clones, with 75% to 85% occurring once and the leading ten covering approximately 16%. The sequencing input was peripheral blood. All receptors derive from a man aged 40-50 years with acute or convalescent COVID-19.

The V and J genes are TRBV27 and TRBJ2-7, with a possible D match to TRBD2 (7 bases). Germline V gene sequence: CDR1 MNHEY, CDR2 SMNVEV (reference sequence). V dropped 5 bases and J dropped 4 bases, with 21 bases sitting between them. The CDR3 runs 16 residues. CDR3 in DNA: TGTGCCAGCAGTCTGGGGGGGGGCAGGGTGTCGTACGAGCAGTACTTC. Its translation: CASSLGGGRVSYEQYF.

This sequence joins TRBV4-1 and TRBJ2-5; tentatively, D is TRBD2 (6 bases). The CDR3 sequence is 15 residues long. V lost 3 bases, J lost 5 bases, and 16 bases lay in between. Germline loops: CDR1 MGHRA, CDR2 YSYEKL. The CDR3 region is CASSHRTGAHETQYF. The CDR3 nucleotides are TGCGCCAGCAGCCATCGAACGGGAGCCCACGAGACCCAGTACTTC.

The chain employs TRBV9 and TRBJ2-5; 8 positions agree with TRBD1. The ends lost 4 bases at V and 4 bases at J; junction bases unmatched: 6. Germline values: CDR1 SGDLS, CDR2 YYNGEE. The CDR3 length is 14 residues. The CDR3 DNA sequence: TGTGCCAGCAGCCCCCGACAGGGGAGAGAGACCCAGTACTTC. The encoded protein is CASSPRQGRETQYF.

The chain links TRBV19 to TRBJ1-1, with D maybe TRBD1 (6 bases). Per germline, CDR1 LNHDA and CDR2 SQIVND (reference sequence). V was shortened by 5 bases and J by 4 bases, with 17 bases between the two germline ends. This CDR3 is 15 amino acids long. The CDR3 sequence: CASSSHRARGTEAFF. Written as DNA, the CDR3 is TGTGCCAGTAGTTCTCACAGGGCTCGGGGCACTGAAGCTTTCTTT.

This sequence joins TRBV5-1 and TRBJ1-4, with TRBD1 matching 8 bases. This CDR3 contains 13 residues. The junction had 6 bases not matched to a gene; V was cut back by 0 bases and J by 14 bases. CDR1 SGHRS and CDR2 YFSETQ come from the germline V gene. CDR3 bases: TGCGCCAGCAGCTTGGGACAGGGGAGTCGGCTGTTTTTT. Translated: CASSLGQGSRLFF.

A remark on this clone: A junction boundary mismatches the germline segment, possibly from a read error. V gene TRBV6-5 combines with J gene TRBJ2-7, with 8 positions matching TRBD2. Germline V lookup: CDR1 MNHEY, CDR2 SVGAGI. This CDR3 spans 14 amino acids. The CDR3: CAAKPGTRSSEQYF. The CDR3 DNA reads as TGTGCCGCAAAGCCAGGGACTAGATCCTCCGAGCAGTACTTC.

The V call is TRBV7-8, the J call TRBJ2-1; weak D call: TRBD2 (7 bases). V lost 2 bases, J lost 9 bases, and 20 bases lay in between. Germline CDR1 reads SGHVS; CDR2 reads FQNEAQ. This CDR3 has 16 amino acids. Written as DNA, the CDR3 is TGTGCCAGCAGCTTAATTAAGGGGGAGGGCCTGGGTGAGCAGTTCTTC. It is translated as CASSLIKGEGLGEQFF. The whole variable domain, filled in from reference TRBV7-8 and TRBJ2-1, reads GAGVSQSPRYKVAKRGQDVALRCDPISGHVSLFWYQQALGQGPEFLTYFQNEAQLDKSGLPSDRFFAERPEGSVSTLKIQRTQQEDSAVYLCASSLIKGEGLGEQFFGPGTRLTVL.

The chain links TRBV2 to TRBJ2-1; no definite D call. The CDR3 covers 11 residues. In germline, CDR1 is SNHLY, CDR2 FYNNEI. Trimming shortened V by 4 bases and J by 10 bases, and 8 bases separated the two germline ends. The CDR3 bases are TGTGCCAGCAGTGTCAAAAGCGAGCAGTTCTTC. It yields the protein CASSVKSEQFF.

V is TRBV18 and J is TRBJ2-1; 11 bases agree with TRBD2. Losses at the gene ends were 6 bases for V and 5 bases for J; bases not matched to a gene: 6. This CDR3 spans 15 amino acids. Germline V gene lookup returns CDR1 KGHSH and CDR2 LQKENI. CDR3 DNA sequence: TGTGCCAGCTCCCTTACTAGCGGGGGACACAATGAGCAGTTCTTC. Translation gives CASSLTSGGHNEQFF.

The J gene is TRBJ2-1, the V gene TRBV24-1; D is undetermined. In germline, CDR1 is KGHDR, CDR2 SFDVKD. Trimming pared 9 bases from V and 0 bases from J, leaving 14 bases between. The CDR3 is made up of 15 amino acids. CDR3: CATQDARSSYNEQFF. The CDR3, as DNA: TGTGCCACCCAAGATGCGCGGAGCTCCTACAATGAGCAGTTCTTC.

This chain uses TRBV5-1 with TRBJ1-2; possibly TRBD1 for D (5 bases). Germline CDR1 reads SGHRS; CDR2 reads YFSETQ. The CDR3 extends over 15 amino acids. Trimming took off 2 bases at V and 5 bases at J, with 16 bases between the two ends. CDR3: CASSLGARSGYGYTF. Here the CDR3 DNA reads TGCGCCAGCAGCTTAGGGGCACGAAGTGGATATGGCTACACCTTC.

The genes are TRBV6-7 and TRBJ1-6; D ambiguous. TRBV6-7 is assigned to the ORF class and has an uncertain function. V gave up 5 bases and J gave up 7 bases, with 9 bases separating them. The CDR3 consists of 13 residues. The CDR3 is CASSQHVNSPLHF. CDR3 bases: TGTGCCAGCAGTCAACACGTCAATTCACCCCTCCACTTT.

DNA for the CDR3: TGTGCCAGCAGTGGGACAGGGGGCCCCTACAATGAGCAGTTCTTC. This sequence encodes CASSGTGGPYNEQFF. V gene TRBV2 combines with J gene TRBJ2-1, with 11 bases aligning to TRBD1. Germline CDR1 reads SNHLY; CDR2 reads FYNNEI. The CDR3 loop spans 15 amino acids. Trimming cost V 4 bases and J 2 bases; bases outside gene matches: 1.

The V and J genes are TRBV30 and TRBJ1-4, with D hard to call. Between the trimmed V and J ends, which lost 0 bases and 8 bases, there was a span of 4 bases. The germline gives CDR1 GTSNPN, CDR2 SVGIG (reference sequence). This CDR3 has 11 residues. CDR3 sequence reads: CAWSVQEKLFF. The CDR3 DNA is TGTGCCTGGAGTGTACAAGAAAAACTGTTTTTT.

The V and J genes are TRBV27 and TRBJ1-6, with D perhaps TRBD1 (5 bases). The CDR3 extends over 15 amino acids. Trimming stripped 3 bases from V and 12 bases from J, with 18 bases between. Germline CDR1 and CDR2: MNHEY and SMNVEV (reference sequence). CDR3 amino acids: CASSFAGAAGLPLHF. The CDR3 region has the DNA TGTGCCAGCAGTTTTGCCGGGGCCGCGGGATTACCCCTCCACTTT.

The CDR3 here is CASKVAGGQGSDTQYF. CDR3 nucleotide sequence: TGTGCCAGCAAGGTGGCGGGAGGGCAGGGATCAGATACGCAGTATTTT. V gene TRBV5-4 combines with J gene TRBJ2-3, with 9 bases lining up with TRBD2. In germline, CDR1 is SGHNT, CDR2 YYREEE (reference sequence). The CDR3 runs to 16 residues. With 6 bases clipped from V and 4 bases from J, the junction kept 12 bases outside the gene matches.

This sequence joins TRBV29-1 and TRBJ1-2; 7 nucleotides line up with TRBD1. Germline V CDR1 and CDR2: SQVTM, ANQGSEA. There are 14 residues in the CDR3. The ends lost 8 bases at V and 2 bases at J; junction bases unmatched: 11. CDR3 amino acids: CSTLTGQVNYGYTF. DNA of the CDR3: TGCAGCACCCTGACAGGGCAGGTCAACTATGGCTACACCTTC.

CDR3: CASSLFRGTQRVFF. The CDR3 nucleotides read TGTGCCAGCAGCTTGTTTCGTGGAACCCAGAGGGTGTTTTTT. The chain uses TRBV5-8 and TRBJ1-4; D remains unclear. V gave up 1 base and J gave up 15 bases, with 19 bases separating them. CDR3 length: 14 amino acids. The V gene's germline CDR1 is SGHTS and CDR2 YDEGEE.

The chain links TRBV5-1 to TRBJ2-7; D is undetermined. This CDR3 has 14 residues. The V gene's germline CDR1 is SGHRS and CDR2 YFSETQ. V lost 0 bases, J lost 3 bases, and 10 bases lay in between. For the CDR3, the DNA is TGCGCCAGCAGCTTGGAAGGTAGCTACTACGAGCAGTACTTC. Translated, it gives CASSLEGSYYEQYF.

CDR3 sequence: CASSRPGAGKSRYGYTF. DNA for the CDR3: TGTGCCAGCAGCAGACCAGGAGCAGGGAAAAGTCGCTATGGCTACACCTTC. This sequence joins TRBV6-2 or TRBV6-3 and TRBJ1-2, with a possible D match to TRBD1 (5 bases). There are 17 residues in the CDR3. In germline, CDR1 is MNHEY, CDR2 SVGEGT. V was pared by 6 bases and J by 4 bases, with 24 bases between.

The chain recombines TRBV15 with TRBJ2-4, with D perhaps matching TRBD2 (5 bases). Germline V gene data show CDR1 as LNHNV and CDR2 as YYDKDF (reference sequence). V was pared by 7 bases and J by 0 bases, with 16 bases between. This CDR3 region has 16 residues. CDR3 DNA sequence: TGTGCCACCACGGACCGGACTGTGCTAGCCAAAAACATTCAGTACTTC. As protein: CATTDRTVLAKNIQYF.

V gene TRBV6-1 combines with J gene TRBJ1-5; TRBD1 matches 8 bases. After removal of 3 bases from V and 7 bases from J, the junction contained 11 bases not matched to a gene. Germline loops: CDR1 MNHNS, CDR2 SASEGT. CDR3 size: 16 residues. CDR3 region: CASSDRGRGGEQPQHF. In DNA form, the CDR3 reads TGTGCCAGCAGTGACAGGGGGCGAGGAGGAGAACAGCCCCAGCATTTT.

The CDR3 sequence: CASSFRTSVASSTDTQYF. CDR3 bases: TGTGCCAGCAGCTTCAGGACTAGCGTAGCCTCTAGCACAGATACGCAGTATTTT. The chain couples TRBV7-6 to TRBJ2-3; 9 bases map to TRBD2. J was trimmed by 0 bases and V by 3 bases; bases with no gene match: 10. This CDR3 spans 18 amino acids. CDR1 SGHVS and CDR2 FNYEAQ come from the germline V gene.

The rearrangement joins TRBV10-2 to TRBJ2-7; D gene ambiguous. Deletions cut 3 bases from V and 2 bases from J, with 8 bases between. Germline-derived CDR1 and CDR2 are WSHSY and SAAADI. This CDR3 comprises 13 residues. CDR3 DNA sequence: TGCGCCAGCAGTGAAGAGTATACCTACGAGCAGTACGTC. This encodes CASSEEYTYEQYV.

The chain recombines TRBV11-2 with TRBJ2-5, with D unresolved. Trimming cost V 3 bases and J 2 bases, with 7 bases left between them. CDR3 length: 13 amino acids. CDR1 and CDR2 from the germline V gene are SGHAT and FQNNGV. CDR3 amino acids: CASSFSLQETQYF. The CDR3 bases are TGTGCCAGCAGCTTTAGCTTACAAGAGACCCAGTACTTC.